This T cell receptor (beta chain) was sequenced for a study of technical replicates of blood from four donors. Measured with immunoSEQ multiplex PCR; TCRdb has only the in-frame clones, and not every one. The table includes approximately 87,000 clones, around 92% detected once. The J segment lost 8 bases and the V segment lost 6 bases, leaving 8 bases of the junction unmatched. The length of the CDR3 is 14 residues. Germline-derived CDR1 and CDR2 are MDHEN and SYDVKM. The sequencing sample was made of T cells isolated from PBMCs. The TCR originated in a human donor in good health. Some clones in this sample may be carry-over from other donors' samples. This chain uses TRBV28 with TRBJ1-4, with TRBD1 matching over 8 bases. The CDR3 nucleotides are TGTGCCAGCAGCTATCAGGGGGCGGACGAAAAACTGTTTTTT. Amino acids: CASSYQGADEKLFF.